This T cell receptor (beta chain) was obtained from a study of cytomegalovirus exposure and HLA in healthy donors. Overall study results and limits: CMV serostatus was the only immune exposure information that was available.

With 60 Vbeta and 13 Jbeta primers, the PCR was carried out. Sequenced by immunoSEQ multiplex PCR; TCRdb stores in-frame clones only, minus some. Of 100,000 or so clones listed, more than 75% are singletons. Concerning this clone: Its antigen is still unknown.

The source of this sequence is a woman in her forties or fifties in good health and CMV-seropositive. The source material was PBMCs.

CDR3 in DNA: TGTGCCAGTCTCGGGCTTCTTACAGGGGAATTGGGTCAGCCCCAGCATTTT. This codes for CASLGLLTGELGQPQHF. J is TRBJ1-5 and V is TRBV19; TRBD1 agrees at 7 bases. Germline CDR1 reads LNHDA; CDR2 reads SQIVND (reference sequence). V dropped 8 bases and J dropped 6; count of bases not matched to a gene: 19. The CDR3 has 17 residues.